This T cell receptor beta chain was recorded in a study of T cells in Graves' hyperthyroidism and ophthalmopathy. TCR beta CDR3 regions were amplified from RNA transcripts. TCR CDR3 underwent first-round RT-PCR with the HTBI primer set. Each CDR3 protein gets one entry after TCRdb re-called the multiplex PCR reads with MiXCR. The table has about 270,000 distinct CDR3 sequences, 25% to 30% seen once. In making diagnoses, clinical symptoms, serum thyroxine and TRAb, thyroid ultrasound and orbital computed tomography were all used. The V gene's germline CDR1 is MNHNS and CDR2 SASEGT. The length of the CDR3 is 13 residues.

The specimen sequenced was blood. The receptor was isolated from a middle-aged man with Graves' hyperthyroidism that later progressed to Graves' ophthalmopathy. J is TRBJ2-5 and V is TRBV6-1; 9 bases fit TRBD2. Written as DNA, the CDR3 is TGTGTCGTAGCGGGGGCGCTGGGGAAGACCCAGTACTTC. This gives the protein CVVAGALGKTQYF.